What follows are 23 T cell receptor beta chains derived from one specimen sequenced in a study of graft-versus-host responses after intestinal transplantation. The assay was immunoSEQ multiplex PCR, and TCRdb's table has in-frame clones only and misses some. The sample yields more than 80,000 clones, 75% to 90% seen once. No antigen has been identified for these receptors. The sequencing here drew on unstimulated CD8+ T cells sorted from spleen or lymph node cells, taken before intestinal transplant. The receptors were sampled from a human donor who received an intestinal transplant.

This clone was detected once. The gene calls are TRBV9 and TRBJ2-1, with 14 bases matching TRBD2. Germline values: CDR1 SGDLS, CDR2 YYNGEE. The CDR3 runs to 15 residues. The trim removed 0 bases at V and 7 bases at J, leaving 0 bases unmatched. The DNA of the CDR3 is TGTGCCAGCAGCGTAGGGACTAGCGGGGGGAATGAGCAGTTCTTC. Translated, it gives CASSVGTSGGNEQFF.

The chain couples TRBV10-3 to TRBJ2-3; D is unclear. Between the trimmed V and J ends, which lost 2 bases and 0 bases, there was a span of 6 bases. The germline V gene has CDR1 ENHRY and CDR2 SYGVKD. This CDR3 region has 14 residues. The CDR3, as DNA: TGTGCCATCAGTGAGAAGGACAGCACAGATACGCAGTATTTT. Translation gives CAISEKDSTDTQYF.

The V call is TRBV11-2, the J call TRBJ1-2; D is uncertain. Per germline, CDR1 SGHAT and CDR2 FQNNGV. V was shortened by 2 bases and J by 1 base, with 11 bases between the two germline ends. The CDR3 is made up of 15 amino acids. CDR3 bases: TGTGCCAGCAGCTTAAGCGGTAGGAGTAACTATGGCTACACCTTC. Its protein is CASSLSGRSNYGYTF.

This rearrangement joins TRBV29-1 to TRBJ1-2, with TRBD1 matching 7 bases. With V trimmed by 4 bases and J by 4 bases, 0 bases remained unmatched. Germline CDR1 is SQVTM and CDR2 is ANQGSEA. There are 11 residues in the CDR3. CDR3 region: CSVAGGYGYTF. In nucleotides, the CDR3 is TGCAGCGTTGCAGGGGGCTATGGCTACACCTTC.

V gene TRBV13 combines with J gene TRBJ2-7; TRBD1 matches at 7 bases. V trimming: 5 bases; J trimming: 0 bases; junction bases outside the gene matches: 4. Germline CDR1 is PRHDT and CDR2 is FYEKMQ (reference sequence). The CDR3 runs 14 residues. In DNA form, the CDR3 reads TGTGCCAGCAGCCCGACAGGGAGCTCCTACGAGCAGTACTTC. It codes for CASSPTGSSYEQYF.

CDR3 in DNA: TGCGCCAGCAGCGCTTCTGGGGGCGTCCCAATAAAGTACGAGCAGTACTTC. Protein sequence: CASSASGGVPIKYEQYF. The chain carries TRBV4-1 and TRBJ2-7; tentatively, D is TRBD1 (6 bases). Trimming pared 5 bases from V and 4 bases from J, leaving 24 bases between. The germline gives CDR1 MGHRA, CDR2 YSYEKL. CDR3 size: 17 residues.

The rearrangement links TRBV28 to TRBJ1-1; D remains unclear. Looked up from germline, CDR1 is MDHEN and CDR2 is SYDVKM. This CDR3 comprises 15 residues. V was trimmed by 1 base and J by 0 bases, leaving 9 bases between them. The CDR3 sequence: CASSLSPSMNTEAFF. In DNA, the CDR3 is TGTGCCAGCAGTTTATCCCCCAGCATGAACACTGAAGCTTTCTTT. Combining the CDR3 with reference TRBV28 and TRBJ1-1 gives the whole variable domain DVKVTQSSRYLVKRTGEKVFLECVQDMDHENMFWYRQDPGLGLRLIYFSYDVKMKEKGDIPEGYSVSREKKERFSLILESASTNQTSMYLCASSLSPSMNTEAFFGQGTRLTVV.

The genes are TRBV27 and TRBJ2-7; D assignment may be TRBD1 or TRBD2 (6 bases each). The CDR3 runs 15 residues. Germline V gene data show CDR1 as MNHEY and CDR2 as SMNVEV (reference sequence). V was clipped by 5 bases and J by 4 bases, with 18 bases between them. CDR3 protein: CASSPLGGGKYEQYF. As DNA, the CDR3 is TGTGCCAGCAGTCCCCTTGGAGGGGGGAAGTACGAGCAGTACTTC.

The genes are TRBV10-3 and TRBJ1-2, with TRBD1 matching 8 bases. CDR3 size: 15 residues. Germline V CDR1 and CDR2: ENHRY, SYGVKD. J lost 8 bases, V lost 5 bases, and 13 bases had no gene match. The CDR3, as DNA: TGTGCCATCAGTCGCGACCGACAGGGGCCGTGGGGCTACACCTTC. This translates into CAISRDRQGPWGYTF.

The chain couples TRBV6-1 to TRBJ2-2; no reliable D call. The V end was cut by 1 base, the J end by 3 bases, with 0 bases between. Germline V gene lookup returns CDR1 MNHNS and CDR2 SASEGT. The CDR3 runs to 12 residues. This chain's CDR3 is CASSEDTGELFF. The CDR3 DNA is TGTGCCAGCAGTGAAGACACCGGGGAGCTGTTTTTT.

V gene TRBV7-8 combines with J gene TRBJ1-5; TRBD1 agrees at 7 bases. Per the germline V gene, CDR1 is SGHVS and CDR2 is FQNEAQ. This CDR3 region has 14 residues. The junction had 3 bases not matched to a gene; V was cut back by 4 bases and J by 3 bases. The CDR3 region has the DNA TGTGCCAGCAGCTCCAGGGGGAACAATCAGCCCCAGCATTTT. The encoded protein is CASSSRGNNQPQHF.

The rearrangement uses TRBV5-1 and TRBJ2-5; D call uncertain. CDR3 size: 18 residues. From germline, CDR1 is SGHRS and CDR2 YFSETQ. The V end was cut by 0 bases, the J end by 2 bases, with 20 bases between. DNA for the CDR3: TGCGCCAGCAGCTTGGCCGACTTTTGGTTTAAGCATCAAGAGACCCAGTACTTC. Residues: CASSLADFWFKHQETQYF.

This clone has only a few counts. The chain has TRBV19 and TRBJ2-1; 8 nucleotides align to TRBD2. Germline CDR1 is LNHDA and CDR2 is SQIVND (reference sequence). The CDR3 consists of 14 residues. After removal of 10 bases from V and 5 bases from J, the junction contained 10 bases not matched to a gene. CDR3 DNA: TGTGCCACTTCGAGCGGGAGAGTACACAATGAGCAGTTCTTC. Protein sequence: CATSSGRVHNEQFF.

Remarks on this clone: Other DNA sequences in the same sample also yield this CDR3. This chain links TRBV7-9 with TRBJ1-5; D may be TRBD1 (5 bases). The CDR3 spans 14 residues. The germline V gene has CDR1 SEHNR and CDR2 FQNEAQ (reference sequence). Trimming left V 2 bases short and J 1 base short, with 6 bases between. The CDR3 DNA reads as TGTGCCAGCAGCTTACCAGGGAGCAATCAGCCCCAGCATTTT. As protein: CASSLPGSNQPQHF.

Here the CDR3 reads CASSLEAGRWEETQYF. The CDR3 DNA sequence: TGTGCCAGCAGCTTAGAGGCAGGGAGGTGGGAAGAGACCCAGTACTTC. This rearrangement joins TRBV11-2 to TRBJ2-5; D is possibly TRBD2 (6 bases). CDR1 is SGHAT, CDR2 FQNNGV, per germline. CDR3 length: 16 residues. The ends were cut back, 0 bases at V and 3 bases at J, with 14 bases in the middle.

The gene calls are TRBV15 and TRBJ1-6; possibly TRBD1 for D (5 bases). CDR1 and CDR2 (germline): LNHNV, YYDKDF (reference sequence). The CDR3 totals 18 residues. V was clipped by 0 bases and J by 5 bases, with 17 bases between them. In DNA form, the CDR3 reads TGTGCCACCAGCAGAGACTTACTACAGGAGACTCATAATTCACCCCTCCACTTT. This codes for CATSRDLLQETHNSPLHF.

This chain connects TRBV4-1 to TRBJ1-4; unclear D gene. V was trimmed by 0 bases and J by 8 bases, leaving 7 bases between them. The CDR3 has 13 amino acids. The V gene's germline CDR1 is MGHRA and CDR2 YSYEKL. The CDR3 DNA reads as TGCGCCAGCAGCCAAGACACGGGCGAAAAACTGTTTTTT. Amino acid sequence: CASSQDTGEKLFF.

J is TRBJ1-1 and V is TRBV5-6, with D possibly matching TRBD1 (6 bases). The ends were cut back, 0 bases at V and 3 bases at J, with 15 bases in the middle. CDR3 length: 16 residues. The germline V gene has CDR1 SGHDT and CDR2 YYEEEE. The chain's CDR3 is CASSLAHRAEDTEAFF. CDR3 DNA: TGTGCCAGCAGCTTGGCTCACAGGGCGGAGGACACTGAAGCTTTCTTT. Complete variable domain (other parts from reference TRBV5-6 and TRBJ1-1): DAGVTQSPTHLIKTRGQQVTLRCSPKSGHDTVSWYQQALGQGPQFIFQYYEEEERQRGNFPDRFSGHQFPNYSSELNVNALLLGDSALYLCASSLAHRAEDTEAFFGQGTRLTVV.

This chain uses TRBV11-3 with TRBJ2-1; 8 nucleotides align to TRBD1. With 5 bases clipped from V and 7 bases from J, the junction kept 4 bases outside the gene matches. Germline V gene lookup returns CDR1 SGHNT and CDR2 YENEEA. The CDR3 spans 13 residues. CDR3 protein: CASSPGQGNEQFF. CDR3 sequence (DNA): TGTGCCAGCAGCCCTGGACAGGGTAATGAGCAGTTCTTC.

The chain joins TRBV29-1 to TRBJ2-1; TRBD1 or TRBD2 may be the D gene (6 bases each). V lost 4 bases, J lost 5 bases, and 15 bases lay in between. The germline CDR1 and CDR2 sequences are SQVTM and ANQGSEA. This CDR3 has 14 amino acids. The CDR3 sequence: CSVVGGSLNNEQFF. CDR3 nucleotides: TGCAGCGTTGTAGGGGGGAGTCTCAACAATGAGCAGTTCTTC.

J is TRBJ2-3 and V is TRBV9; tentatively, D is TRBD1 (6 bases). Trimming stripped 0 bases from V and 5 bases from J, with 13 bases between. The CDR3 loop spans 15 amino acids. Germline V CDR1 and CDR2: SGDLS, YYNGEE. The CDR3 reads CASSVEGVVGDTQYF. The CDR3 nucleotides are TGTGCCAGCAGCGTAGAGGGGGTGGTTGGAGATACGCAGTATTTT.

The rearrangement links TRBV2 to TRBJ2-1, with 7 bases that match TRBD2. With 3 bases clipped from V and 3 bases from J, the junction kept 5 bases outside the gene matches. CDR1 and CDR2 from the germline V gene are SNHLY and FYNNEI. This CDR3 region has 15 residues. In DNA, the CDR3 is TGTGCCAGCAGTGACTCCCTAGCGGACTACAATGAGCAGTTCTTC. Amino acid sequence: CASSDSLADYNEQFF.

The chain employs TRBV6-6 and TRBJ2-1; D is uncertain. The CDR3 is made up of 11 amino acids. V lost 4 bases, J lost 7 bases, and 5 bases lay in between. The germline gives CDR1 MNHNY, CDR2 SVGAGI (reference sequence). CDR3 loop: CASSSGNEQFF. For the CDR3, the DNA is TGTGCCAGCAGTTCCGGTAATGAGCAGTTCTTC.